Here is one T cell receptor beta chain with its context. Its antigen is undetermined. At one boundary the junction diverges from the germline segment, which might be a read error. Researchers used the Oncomine TCR Beta short-read assay to sequence DNA from cultured CD4+ T cells. One entry per CDR3 protein, called by TCRdb with MiXCR from the PCR reads. The data hold some 16,000 distinct CDR3 sequences, with about a third observed a single time. The treatment denotes: roughly 10-day PBMC culture with coronavirus spike peptide pools or control peptides (ViraFEST assay). At both days 3 and 7, half the medium was replaced with fresh IL-2 medium. The data originate from a study of vaccination and CD4 T cells after COVID-19. As for the study in general: Convalescents were six males and four females, two of them Hispanic.

Specimen: cultured CD4+ T cells from blood. The TCR sequence derives from a human donor with COVID-19.

The chain's CDR3 is CASSPIAVGEQYF. CDR3 DNA sequence: TGCGCCAGCAGCCCTATAGCTGTGGGGGAGCAGTACTTC. This chain uses TRBV7-9 with TRBJ2-7; no reliable D call. In germline, CDR1 is SEHNR, CDR2 FQNEAQ (reference sequence). There are 13 residues in the CDR3.